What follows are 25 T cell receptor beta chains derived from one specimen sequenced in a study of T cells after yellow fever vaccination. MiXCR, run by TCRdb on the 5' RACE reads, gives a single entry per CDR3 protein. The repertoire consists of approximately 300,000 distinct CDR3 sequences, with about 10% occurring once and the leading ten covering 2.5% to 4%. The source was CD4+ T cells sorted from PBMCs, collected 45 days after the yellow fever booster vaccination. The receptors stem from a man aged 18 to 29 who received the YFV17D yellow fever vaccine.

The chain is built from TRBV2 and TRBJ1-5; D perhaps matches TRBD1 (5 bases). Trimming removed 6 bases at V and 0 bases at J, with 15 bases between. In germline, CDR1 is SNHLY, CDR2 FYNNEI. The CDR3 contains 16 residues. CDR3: CASSRRQGYSNQPQHF. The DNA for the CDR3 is TGTGCCAGCAGCCGTCGTCAGGGATATAGCAATCAGCCCCAGCATTTT.

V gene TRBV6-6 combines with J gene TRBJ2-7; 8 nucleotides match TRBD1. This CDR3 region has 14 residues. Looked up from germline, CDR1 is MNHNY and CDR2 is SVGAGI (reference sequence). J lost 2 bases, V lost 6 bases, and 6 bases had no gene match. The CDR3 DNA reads TGTGCCAGCAGAGCCACAGGGGGAGCCTACGAGCAGTACGTC. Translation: CASRATGGAYEQYV.

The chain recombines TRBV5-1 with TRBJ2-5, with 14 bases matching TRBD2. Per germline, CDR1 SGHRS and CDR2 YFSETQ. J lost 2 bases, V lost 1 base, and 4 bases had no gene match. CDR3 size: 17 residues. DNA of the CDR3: TGCGCCAGCAGCTTGATGGGACTAGCGGGGGTTCAAGAGACCCAGTACTTC. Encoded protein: CASSLMGLAGVQETQYF. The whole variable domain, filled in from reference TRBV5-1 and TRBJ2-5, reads KAGVTQTPRYLIKTRGQQVTLSCSPISGHRSVSWYQQTPGQGLQFLFEYFSETQRNKGNFPGRFSGRQFSNSRSEMNVSTLELGDSALYLCASSLMGLAGVQETQYFGPGTRLLVL.

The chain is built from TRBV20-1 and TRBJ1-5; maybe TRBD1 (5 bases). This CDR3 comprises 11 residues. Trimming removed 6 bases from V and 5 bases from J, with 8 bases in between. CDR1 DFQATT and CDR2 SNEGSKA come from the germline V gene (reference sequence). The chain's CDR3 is CSARGDQPQHF. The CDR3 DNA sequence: TGCAGTGCGCGAGGGGATCAGCCCCAGCATTTT.

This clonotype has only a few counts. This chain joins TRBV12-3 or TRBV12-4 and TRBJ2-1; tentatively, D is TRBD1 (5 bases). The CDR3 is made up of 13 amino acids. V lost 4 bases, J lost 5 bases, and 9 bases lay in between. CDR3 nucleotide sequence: TGTGCCAGCAGTTCAGGGTACCACAATGAGCAGTTCTTC. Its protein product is CASSSGYHNEQFF.

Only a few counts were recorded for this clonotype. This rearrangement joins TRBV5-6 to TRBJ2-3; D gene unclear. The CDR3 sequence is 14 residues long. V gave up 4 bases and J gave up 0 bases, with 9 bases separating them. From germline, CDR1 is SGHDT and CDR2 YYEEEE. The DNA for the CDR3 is TGTGCCAGCAGCCTCATGACCAGCACAGATACGCAGTATTTT. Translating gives CASSLMTSTDTQYF.

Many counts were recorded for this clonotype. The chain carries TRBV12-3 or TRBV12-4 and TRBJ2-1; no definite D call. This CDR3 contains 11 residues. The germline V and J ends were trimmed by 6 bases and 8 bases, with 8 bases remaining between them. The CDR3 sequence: CASRRVDEQFF. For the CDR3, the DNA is TGTGCCAGCAGACGAGTCGATGAGCAGTTCTTC.

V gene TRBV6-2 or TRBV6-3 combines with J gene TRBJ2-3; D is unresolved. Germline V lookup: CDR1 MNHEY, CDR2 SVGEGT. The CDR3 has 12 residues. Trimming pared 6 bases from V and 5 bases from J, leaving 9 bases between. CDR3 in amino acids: CASSAVGDTQYF. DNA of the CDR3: TGTGCCAGCAGCGCGGTGGGAGATACGCAGTATTTT.

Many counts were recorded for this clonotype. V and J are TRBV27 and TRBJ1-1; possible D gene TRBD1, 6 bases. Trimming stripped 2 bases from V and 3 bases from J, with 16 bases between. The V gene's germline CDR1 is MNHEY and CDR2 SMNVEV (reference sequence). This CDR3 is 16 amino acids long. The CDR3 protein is CASSLGPGEVYTEAFF. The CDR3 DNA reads TGTGCCAGCAGTTTAGGGCCAGGGGAGGTGTACACTGAAGCTTTCTTT.

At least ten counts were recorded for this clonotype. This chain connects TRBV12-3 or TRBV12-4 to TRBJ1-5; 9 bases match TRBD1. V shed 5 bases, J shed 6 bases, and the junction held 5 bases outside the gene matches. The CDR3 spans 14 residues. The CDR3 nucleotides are TGTGCCAGCAGTGTACAGGGGGCAGGTCAGCCCCAGCATTTT. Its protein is CASSVQGAGQPQHF.

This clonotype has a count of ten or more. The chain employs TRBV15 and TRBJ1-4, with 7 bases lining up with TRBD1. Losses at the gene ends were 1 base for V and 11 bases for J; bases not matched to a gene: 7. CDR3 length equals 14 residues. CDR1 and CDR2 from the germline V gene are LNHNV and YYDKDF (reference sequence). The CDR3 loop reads CATSRAQGGGKLFF. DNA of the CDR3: TGTGCCACCAGCAGAGCCCAGGGGGGGGGGAAACTGTTTTTT.

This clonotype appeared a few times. The CDR3 nucleotides are TGTGCCACCAGTGATTCAGGGGTCGATCAGCCCCAGCATTTT. This translates into CATSDSGVDQPQHF. The chain recombines TRBV24-1 with TRBJ1-5, with a possible D match to TRBD1 (6 bases). This CDR3 is built from 14 residues. The V end was cut by 2 bases, the J end by 5 bases, with 9 bases between. In germline, CDR1 is KGHDR, CDR2 SFDVKD.

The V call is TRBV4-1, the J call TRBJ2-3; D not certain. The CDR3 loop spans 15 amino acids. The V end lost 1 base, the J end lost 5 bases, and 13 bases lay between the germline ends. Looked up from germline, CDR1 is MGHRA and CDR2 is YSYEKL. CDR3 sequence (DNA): TGCGCCAGCAGCCAAGTATTAGGTACGGGAGATACGCAGTATTTT. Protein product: CASSQVLGTGDTQYF.

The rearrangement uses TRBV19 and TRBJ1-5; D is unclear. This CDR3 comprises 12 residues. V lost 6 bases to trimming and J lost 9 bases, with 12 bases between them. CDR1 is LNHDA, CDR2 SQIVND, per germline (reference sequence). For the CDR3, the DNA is TGTGCCAGTAGGCCCCAAGGGAGGCCCCAGCATTTT. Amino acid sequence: CASRPQGRPQHF.

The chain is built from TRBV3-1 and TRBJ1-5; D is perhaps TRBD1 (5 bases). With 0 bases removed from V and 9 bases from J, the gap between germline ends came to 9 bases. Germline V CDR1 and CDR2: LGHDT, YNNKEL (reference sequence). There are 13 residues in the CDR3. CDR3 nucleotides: TGTGCCAGCAGCCAAGAGGGGGGGAGGCCCCAGCATTTT. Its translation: CASSQEGGRPQHF.

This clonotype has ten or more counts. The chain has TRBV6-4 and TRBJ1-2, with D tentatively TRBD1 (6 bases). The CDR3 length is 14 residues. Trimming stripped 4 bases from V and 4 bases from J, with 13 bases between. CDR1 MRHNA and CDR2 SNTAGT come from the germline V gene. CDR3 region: CASSAEQGGYGYTF. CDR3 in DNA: TGTGCCAGCAGTGCCGAACAGGGAGGCTATGGCTACACCTTC.

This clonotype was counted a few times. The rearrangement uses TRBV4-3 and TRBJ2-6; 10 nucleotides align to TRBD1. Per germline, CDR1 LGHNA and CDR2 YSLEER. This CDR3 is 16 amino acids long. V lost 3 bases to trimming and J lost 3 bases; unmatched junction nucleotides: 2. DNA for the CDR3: TGCGCCAGCAGCCAGGGGACAGGGGTTGGGGCCAACGTCCTGACTTTC. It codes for CASSQGTGVGANVLTF.

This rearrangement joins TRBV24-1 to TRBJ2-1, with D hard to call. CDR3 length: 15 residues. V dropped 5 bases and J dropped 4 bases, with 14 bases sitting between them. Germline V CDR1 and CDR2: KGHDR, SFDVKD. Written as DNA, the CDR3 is TGTGCCACCAGTGGACCCAGCGACGATTACAATGAGCAGTTCTTC. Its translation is CATSGPSDDYNEQFF.

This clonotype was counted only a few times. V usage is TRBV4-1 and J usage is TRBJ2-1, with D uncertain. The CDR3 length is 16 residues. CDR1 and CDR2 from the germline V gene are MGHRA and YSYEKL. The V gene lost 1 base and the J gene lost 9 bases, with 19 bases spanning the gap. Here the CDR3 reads CASSQVPHQVMTEQFF. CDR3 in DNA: TGCGCCAGCAGCCAAGTCCCCCACCAGGTGATGACTGAGCAGTTCTTC.

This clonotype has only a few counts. The CDR3 DNA reads as TGTGCCAGCAGTTGGGATGGGGCTAGGGGCGACGAGCAGTACGTC. Its translation: CASSWDGARGDEQYV. This sequence joins TRBV28 and TRBJ2-7; weak D call: TRBD1 (5 bases). V was cut by 4 bases and J by 5 bases, with 18 bases left in between. CDR3 length: 15 residues. Germline-derived CDR1 and CDR2 are MDHEN and SYDVKM.

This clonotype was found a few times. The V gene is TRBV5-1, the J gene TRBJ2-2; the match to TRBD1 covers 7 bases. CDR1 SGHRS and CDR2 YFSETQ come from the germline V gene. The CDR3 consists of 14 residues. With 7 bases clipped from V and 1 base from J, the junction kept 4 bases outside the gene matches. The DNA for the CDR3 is TGCGCCAGCGCGAGGACAGGGAACACCGGGGAGCTGTTTTTT. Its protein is CASARTGNTGELFF.

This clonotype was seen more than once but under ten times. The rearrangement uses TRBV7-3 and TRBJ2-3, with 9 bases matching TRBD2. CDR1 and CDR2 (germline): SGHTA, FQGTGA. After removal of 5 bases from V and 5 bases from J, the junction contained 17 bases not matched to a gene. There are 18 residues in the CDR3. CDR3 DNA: TGTGCCAGCAGCCGTCTACCCCCCCGCGGGGGGGCTTTAGATACGCAGTATTTT. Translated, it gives CASSRLPPRGGALDTQYF.

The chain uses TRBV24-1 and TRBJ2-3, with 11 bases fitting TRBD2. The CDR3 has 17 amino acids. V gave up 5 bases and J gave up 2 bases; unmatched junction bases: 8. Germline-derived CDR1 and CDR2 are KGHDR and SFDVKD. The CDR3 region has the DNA TGTGCCACCAGTGGAACTAGCGGGGGCGCTTACACAGATACGCAGTATTTT. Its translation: CATSGTSGGAYTDTQYF.

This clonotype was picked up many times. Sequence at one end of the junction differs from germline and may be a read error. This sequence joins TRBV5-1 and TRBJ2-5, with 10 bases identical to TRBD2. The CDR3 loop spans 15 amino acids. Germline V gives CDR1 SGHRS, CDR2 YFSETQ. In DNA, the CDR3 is TGTGCCAGCAGCTTAGGGCTAGCGGGGGTGGAGACCCAGTACTTC. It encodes CASSLGLAGVETQYF. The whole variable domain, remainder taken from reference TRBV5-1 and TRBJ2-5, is KAGVTQTPRYLIKTRGQQVTLSCSPISGHRSVSWYQQTPGQGLQFLFEYFSETQRNKGNFPGRFSGRQFSNSRSEMNVSTLELGDSALYLCASSLGLAGVETQYFGPGTRLLVL.

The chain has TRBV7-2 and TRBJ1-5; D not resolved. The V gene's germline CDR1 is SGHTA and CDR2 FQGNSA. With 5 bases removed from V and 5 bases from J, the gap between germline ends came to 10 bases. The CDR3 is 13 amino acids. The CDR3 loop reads CASSNARDQPQHF. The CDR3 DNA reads TGTGCCAGCAGCAATGCAAGGGATCAGCCCCAGCATTTT. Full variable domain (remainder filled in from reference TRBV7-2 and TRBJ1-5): GAGVSQSPSNKVTEKGKDVELRCDPISGHTALYWYRQSLGQGLEFLIYFQGNSAPDKSGLPSDRFSAERTGGSVSTLTIQRTQQEDSAVYLCASSNARDQPQHFGDGTRLSIL.